This entry features one TCR beta chain sequence. No antigen is known for it. Base qualities are not at hand, and no much larger clone is one base apart. Library prep was done by the immunoSEQ multiplex PCR assay. The multiplex PCR relied on a mix of 60 forward primers for TCR Vbeta segments and 13 reverse primers for TCR Jbeta segments. The CDR3 region of rearranged TCR beta genes was amplified from genomic DNA with a multiplex PCR assay. On the Illumina HiSeq System, the amplified TCR beta libraries were sequenced as 87-base-pair reads. Turning to the authors' computational methods: In a later analysis, approximately 74 million unique TCR beta chains were counted across the roughly 610 repertoires, and roughly 10 million of these chains were shared by at least two donors. A nearest-neighbor algorithm error-corrected the raw reads and collapsed the reads into unique sequences, merging closely related sequences to remove PCR and sequencing errors. Alignment of CDR3 sequences to IMGT reference sequences was used to assign V, D and J gene segments. For a sequence to be retained, at least a six-nucleotide match to both a V gene segment and a J gene segment was required. Rearrangements were called productive when the CDR3 lacked stop codons and stayed in frame with V and J; all others were non-productive. Following IMGT convention, CDR3 was defined as the stretch from the second conserved V-encoded cysteine up to the conserved J-encoded phenylalanine. The earlier analysis of about 610 of the donors excluded sequences that lacked an unambiguous match to a single V gene segment. In an earlier analysis of 587 of the donors, V segments were called functional above 56.7% productive rearrangements and were called segregating when the between-donor standard deviation exceeded 5%. A statistical classification framework was built for diagnosing cytomegalovirus status from the catalog of TCR beta chain sequences. In a later analysis, V and J genes were assigned by comparing TCR nucleotide sequences against IMGT/GENE-DB human TR gene sequences. Using the TCRdist pipeline, a later analysis assigned CDR3 sequences along with most-parsimonious VDJ recombination scenarios. In a later analysis, each TCR beta chain was defined by its CDR3 amino acid sequence together with its V-gene family, and reads without a unique V-gene family were excluded. In a later analysis, 550 to 650 highly shared, low-generation-probability nucleotide sequences were removed to address suspected cross-contamination and a sequencing artifact. For each public chain, a later analysis derived a clonal expansion index from normalized ranks of inferred template counts within each repertoire. In a later analysis, generation probabilities were computed using a VDJ recombination model fitted to out-of-frame rearrangements, and the results were checked against IGoR. In a later analysis, hypergeometric tests were used to score TCR-TCR, TCR-HLA and TCR-CMV co-occurrence, with a repertoire-size bias correction applied to TCR pairs. To estimate false discovery rates, a later analysis permuted the HLA or CMV assignments 20 times. A later analysis grouped co-occurring TCRs with DBSCAN, adding TCRdist sequence similarity when clustering within HLA-allele-positive subsets. Co-occurrence clustering excluded repertoires with fewer than 30,000 or more than 120,000 public chains, plus five with anomalous nucleotide sharing. This is the immuneACCESS table as TCRdb keeps it, with only in-frame sequences that have V and J called. A part of the clones is gone; compared with another copy, unresolved V genes explain less than half, and the rest is unexplained. V, J and clone size are those of that table, while D and trimming were read from the DNA. This sample lists roughly 200,000 clones; approximately 70% were detected once. 1.8% of the sample comes from the top ten.

This record belongs to a study of cytomegalovirus exposure and HLA in healthy donors (dated by TCRdb to about 2017). Some background on the complete study: In an earlier analysis of 550 to 750 of the donors, approximately 300 Gb of sequence data and approximately 100 million unique TCR beta sequences from roughly 200 million T cells were reported. An early release that covered about 600 HLA-typed donors contained around 300 gigabases of sequencing data and approximately 85 million unique TCR sequences. Among the roughly 390 genotyped donors, around 81% belonged to the genetic ancestry cluster associated with self-reported Caucasian donors. The study was designed to test whether signatures of past pathogen exposure could be identified by cataloging public T cell receptors. The study used immunosequencing to profile the T cell repertoires of several hundred subjects and linked those repertoires to cytomegalovirus serostatus. In addition to the first cohort of about 650 subjects, a separate validation cohort of 130 or so different subjects was used. To predict cytomegalovirus infection status, the study combined high-throughput TCR immunosequencing, statistical association of individual TCRs with disease status, and machine learning. A later analysis re-analyzed previously published TCR beta repertoires from about 600 donors and added high-resolution HLA genotyping to study TCR occurrence patterns. Rather than drawing on any new phenotypic data, the later analysis identified candidate immune exposures from TCR beta sequences and the way those sequences occurred across donors. In an earlier analysis of over 550 of the donors, high-throughput TCR beta sequencing was used to judge whether each TCR beta V gene segment behaved as functional or pseudogenic. Donor age, sex, ethnicity and CMV serostatus were compiled together with the repertoire data. In a later genetic analysis, genome-wide SNP genotypes for about three fifths of the roughly 670 donors were used, and that subset was treated as a discovery cohort. Every repertoire in the discovery cohort had been generated on one and the same sequencing platform. Both class I and class II loci were covered by HLA typing, at four-digit resolution. The number of donors typed differed by locus, with roughly 629-640 for A, B, C, DRB1 and DQB1, over 500 for DQA1, 600 to 610 for DPA1, and some 440 for DPB1. About five DR-DQ haplotypes were treated as single units for association and clustering because of strong linkage in the cohort. Across roughly 420 genotyped donors of the cohort, an average of roughly 250,000 unique TCR beta nucleotide sequences per donor were sequenced, and roughly a sixth of those sequences were non-productive. The full study reports these points: According to a later genetic analysis, donors in an Asian-associated ancestry cluster had fewer N-insertions in productive TCRs than the roughly 670-donor mean. Some IMGT-functional V segments, including TRBV6-2 and TRBV6-3, could not be told apart with the 87-base-pair reads, so those segments were excluded. A further reported finding was that TCR beta sequences accurately predicted the HLA-A and HLA-B alleles for most subjects in the first cohort. The study gave a list of over 150 TCR beta chains associated with cytomegalovirus. An earlier analysis of around 500 of the donors showed that most TCR beta V segments appeared in productive rearrangements either about 87% or about 30% of the time, which broadly matched IMGT annotations. HLA typing was unavailable for some donors at each locus, so association tests used only the typed subset. A cluster of highly shared sequence variants was judged likely to be a technical artifact of the sequencing pipeline. In a later analysis, TCR association rates were found to vary across HLA loci, with the most associated TCRs seen for DRB1 alleles and the fewest for HLA-C alleles. The classifier was reported to diagnose cytomegalovirus status with high specificity and sensitivity in both the original cohort and the validation cohort. Linkage disequilibrium might explain the correlated functional status among segregating V segments, but an unknown experimental factor could not be ruled out. For the cohort, immune exposure information was limited to CMV serostatus. According to a later analysis, parvovirus B19, influenza, CMV and Epstein-Barr virus appeared linked to several top co-occurrence clusters. Sequencing depth was assumed to be roughly uniform across donors in the presence/absence analyses, though that assumption may not hold. According to a later analysis, most CMV-associated TCR beta chains appeared to be HLA-restricted, and the HLA associations seemed to be driven largely by CMV exposure. In a later genetic analysis, a missense DCLRE1C variant was associated with V-gene and J-gene trimming of TCR beta chains, and the association was replicated in an independent cohort. When HLA alleles, especially DR and DQ, strongly co-occurred, TCR associations were difficult to assign to individual alleles. Specific HLA alleles were associated with over 15,000 TCR beta sequences at a false discovery rate of 0.05 in a later analysis. The cohort was sequenced for TCR beta chains only, and without alpha or paired-chain data the features that could be detected were limited. While some public TCRs were present in many individuals, most TCR sequences turned up only very rarely across donors. The authors suggested that the approach could potentially be generalized to other disease states and immunological phenotypes. In vitro tests confirmed that a few of the cytomegalovirus-associated TCR beta chains recognize cytomegalovirus antigens. A later analysis found that HLA-associated TCR beta chains were more clonally expanded and had lower generation probabilities than equally common non-associated chains. Approximately 16 rarely observed V segments, including chromosome 9 orphons, were excluded from the earlier analysis of about 500 of the donors because counts were too low.

The cohort was made up of 666 healthy bone marrow donors. At the time of sampling, every cohort member was nominally healthy, though immune exposures that went unrecorded were likely present. The donor was CMV seronegative and belonged to the group of 352 seronegative cohort members. Each donor provided a peripheral blood sample, and peripheral blood mononuclear cells were used for TCR beta sequencing. The Qiagen DNeasy Blood Extraction Kit was used to extract genomic DNA from the blood cell samples. Including the terminal cysteine and phenylalanine, the CDR3 comprises 12 residues. The retained sequence is limited to the CDR3, 36 bases, with the frame set at the first base. Looking up the germline V gene yields CDR1 SGHAT and CDR2 FQNNGV. A distance of 9 bases separates the germline ends of V and J, which lose 5 bases and 5 bases respectively.

Sequences were obtained from PBMCs. The TCR sequence derives from a woman in her 30s in good health and CMV-seronegative. The chain links TRBV11-2 with TRBJ2-5, with the D gene not confidently named. The DNA reads as follows: TGTGCCAGCAGCCCCGACGGGGAGACCCAGTACTTC. Its amino acids are CASSPDGETQYF.